These 12 T cell receptor beta chains were all obtained from the same sample, sequenced in a study of response to subunit inactivated influenza vaccine. One entry per CDR3 protein, called by TCRdb with MiXCR from the RT-PCR reads. The table records approximately 730,000 distinct CDR3 sequences, about 15% of them present only once. This specimen was PBMCs from blood, taken approximately 15 days before vaccination. Receptors originate from a man over 45 who received an inactivated influenza vaccine.

Only a few counts were recorded for this clonotype. CDR3 region: CASSLRAGVRNSPLHF. The CDR3 nucleotides read TGTGCCAGCAGCTTAAGAGCGGGGGTTCGAAATTCACCCCTCCACTTT. The chain combines TRBV7-8 with TRBJ1-6; weak D call: TRBD1 (5 bases). V shed 2 bases and J shed 7 bases, with 15 bases lying between them. CDR1 is SGHVS and CDR2 is FQNEAQ in the germline V gene. This CDR3 comprises 16 residues.

This clonotype was detected ten times or more. The gene calls are TRBV10-3 and TRBJ1-5, with 9 bases that match TRBD1. The ends lost 10 bases at V and 1 base at J; junction bases unmatched: 8. The CDR3 is 15 residues long. Per germline, CDR1 ENHRY and CDR2 SYGVKD. CDR3 nucleotide sequence: TGTGCCACCGGACAGGGGAAGGGAAGCAATCAGCCCCAGCATTTT. Translating it yields CATGQGKGSNQPQHF.

This clonotype has just a few counts. The chain has TRBV12-3 or TRBV12-4 and TRBJ1-4; D unresolved. Trimming took 6 bases from V and 0 from J, leaving 20 bases between them. CDR3 length equals 18 residues. CDR3 loop: CASRFRAGLKATNEKLFF. CDR3 sequence (DNA): TGTGCCAGCAGGTTTAGGGCGGGTCTTAAAGCAACTAATGAAAAACTGTTTTTT.

Only a few counts were recorded for this clonotype. The J gene is TRBJ2-1, the V gene TRBV27, with D perhaps matching TRBD2 (6 bases). The germline V gene encodes CDR1 MNHEY and CDR2 SMNVEV (reference sequence). Trimming stripped 6 bases from V and 4 bases from J, with 16 bases between. CDR3 length: 15 amino acids. CDR3 nucleotide sequence: TGTGCCAGCAGCCTTAGTGGACTACTATACAATGAGCAGTTCTTC. Protein: CASSLSGLLYNEQFF.

In this sample, this clonotype turned up a few times. The chain combines TRBV2 with TRBJ2-7; D may match TRBD1 or TRBD2 (5 bases each). The V gene's germline CDR1 is SNHLY and CDR2 FYNNEI. Trimming pared 5 bases from V and 4 bases from J, leaving 12 bases between. The CDR3 length is 13 residues. The CDR3 spells CASSLGVGYEQYF. DNA of the CDR3: TGTGCCAGCAGTTTGGGGGTAGGGTACGAGCAGTACTTC.

The CDR3: CASSFRFKHDNEQFF. In nucleotides, the CDR3 is TGTGCCAGCAGTTTTAGGTTTAAACACGACAATGAGCAGTTCTTC. This chain joins TRBV12-3 or TRBV12-4 and TRBJ2-1; D uncertain. The CDR3 totals 15 residues. Trimming removed 3 bases at V and 5 bases at J, with 14 bases between.

This clonotype was counted between two and nine times. The chain has TRBV20-1 and TRBJ2-1, with D unclear. The CDR3 spans 15 residues. Trimming pared 4 bases from V and 7 bases from J, leaving 20 bases between. Germline V gives CDR1 DFQATT, CDR2 SNEGSKA (reference sequence). The CDR3 nucleotides are TGCAGTGCTACCGCTGTCGGGTCCCTTGGGAATGAGCAGTTCTTC. Its translation is CSATAVGSLGNEQFF.

This clonotype has just a few counts. The chain uses TRBV7-2 and TRBJ1-4; D is ambiguous. The CDR3 covers 14 residues. V was cut by 1 base and J by 8 bases, with 11 bases left in between. Germline CDR1 and CDR2: SGHTA and FQGNSA. CDR3 sequence reads: CASSLVGRREKLFF. The CDR3 DNA sequence: TGTGCCAGCAGCTTAGTGGGAAGGCGCGAAAAACTGTTTTTT.

On this clonotype itself: At one of its ends the junction is not consistent with the germline gene, which may arise from a read error. The CDR3 DNA reads as TGTGCCGGCAGTTTCAGTCAGGGGAATAATGAGCAGTTCTTC. Its translation is CAGSFSQGNNEQFF. The chain carries TRBV28 and TRBJ2-1; a weak D match, TRBD1 (6 bases). In germline, CDR1 is MDHEN, CDR2 SYDVKM. The CDR3 covers 14 residues.

The rearrangement links TRBV6-2 or TRBV6-3 to TRBJ2-1; TRBD2 matches 7 bases. The CDR3 is made up of 17 amino acids. J lost 2 bases, V lost 4 bases, and 11 bases had no gene match. Germline V gene sequence: CDR1 MNHEY, CDR2 SVGEGT. The CDR3 protein is CASSCASGLRAYNEQFF. The DNA for the CDR3 is TGTGCCAGCAGTTGCGCTAGCGGACTTAGGGCCTACAATGAGCAGTTCTTC.

This clonotype was recorded a few times. V usage is TRBV12-3 or TRBV12-4 and J usage is TRBJ2-1; 10 bases fit TRBD1. V shed 7 bases, J shed 6 bases, and the junction held 6 bases outside the gene matches. The CDR3 spans 14 residues. The CDR3 region has the DNA TGTGCCAGCACCCGACAGGGGGCGGTCAATGAGCAGTTCTTC. The encoded protein is CASTRQGAVNEQFF.

This chain uses TRBV29-1 with TRBJ2-1; TRBD1 matches 7 bases. The length of the CDR3 is 13 residues. The germline V gene encodes CDR1 SQVTM and CDR2 ANQGSEA. J gave up 5 bases and V 5 bases, and 6 bases lay outside the gene matches. The CDR3 DNA reads TGCAGCGTTCGCAGGGGGTCGCACAATGAGCAGTTCTTC. Translating gives CSVRRGSHNEQFF.